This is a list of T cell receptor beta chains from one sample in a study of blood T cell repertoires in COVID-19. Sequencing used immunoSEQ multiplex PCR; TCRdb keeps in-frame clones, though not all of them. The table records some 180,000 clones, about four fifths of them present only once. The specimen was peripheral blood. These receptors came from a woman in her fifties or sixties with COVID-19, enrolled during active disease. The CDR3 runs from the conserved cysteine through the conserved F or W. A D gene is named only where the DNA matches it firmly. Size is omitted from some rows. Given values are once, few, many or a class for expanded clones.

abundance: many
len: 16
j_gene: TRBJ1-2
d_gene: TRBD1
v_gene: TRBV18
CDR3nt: TGTGCCAGCTCACCCAAAACCGGGACAGGGTGGAATGGCTACACCTTC
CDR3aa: CASSPKTGTGWNGYTF

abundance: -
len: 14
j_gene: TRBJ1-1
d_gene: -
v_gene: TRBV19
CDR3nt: TGTGCCAGTAGTTTTTCCAGGTATGCAACTGAAGCTTTCTTT
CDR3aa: CASSFSRYATEAFF

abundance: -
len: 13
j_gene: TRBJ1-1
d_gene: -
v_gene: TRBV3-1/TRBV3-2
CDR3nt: TGTGCCAGCACCCAGTATGTTAACACTGAAGCTTTCTTT
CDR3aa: CASTQYVNTEAFF

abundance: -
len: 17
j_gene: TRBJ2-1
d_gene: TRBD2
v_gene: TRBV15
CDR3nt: TGTGCCACCAGCAGAGATTCTGGCGGGAGAGGGTACAATGAGCAGTTCTTC
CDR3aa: CATSRDSGGRGYNEQFF

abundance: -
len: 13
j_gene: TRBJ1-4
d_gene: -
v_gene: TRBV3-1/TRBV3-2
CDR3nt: TGTGCCAGCAGCCAAGGCCAGGGATCTGAACTGTTTTTT
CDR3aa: CASSQGQGSELFF

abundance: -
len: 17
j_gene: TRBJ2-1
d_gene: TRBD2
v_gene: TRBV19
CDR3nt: TGTGCCAGTAGTATAGTGGAGACTAGCGGATCCTACAATGAGCAGTTCTTC
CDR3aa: CASSIVETSGSYNEQFF

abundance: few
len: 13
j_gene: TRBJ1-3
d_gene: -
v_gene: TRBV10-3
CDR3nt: TGTGCCATCAGTTGGGACATTAAGAACACCATATATTTT
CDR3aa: CAISWDIKNTIYF

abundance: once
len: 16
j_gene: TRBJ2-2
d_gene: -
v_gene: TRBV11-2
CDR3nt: TGTGCCAGCAGCTTAGATCTTATAGGGAGCACCGGGGAGCTGTTTTTT
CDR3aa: CASSLDLIGSTGELFF

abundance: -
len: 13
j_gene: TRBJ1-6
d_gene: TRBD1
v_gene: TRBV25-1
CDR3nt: TGTGCCAGTCGACAGGGGGTTAATTCACCCCTCCACTTT
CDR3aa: CASRQGVNSPLHF

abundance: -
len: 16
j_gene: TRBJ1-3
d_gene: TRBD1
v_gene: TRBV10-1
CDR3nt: TGCGCCAGCAGCGCGGACAGGGGTTTTACGGGAAACACCATATATTTT
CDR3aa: CASSADRGFTGNTIYF

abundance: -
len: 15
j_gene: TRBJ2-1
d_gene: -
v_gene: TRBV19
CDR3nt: TGTGCCAGTAGGAAAACAGCCCCTGGGAGAGGCGAGCAGTTCTTC
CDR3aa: CASRKTAPGRGEQFF

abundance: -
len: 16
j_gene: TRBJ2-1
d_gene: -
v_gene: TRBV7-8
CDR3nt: TGTGCCAGCAGCCCTCGAGGCCCGGGAGTCTACAATGAGCAGTTCTTC
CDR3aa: CASSPRGPGVYNEQFF

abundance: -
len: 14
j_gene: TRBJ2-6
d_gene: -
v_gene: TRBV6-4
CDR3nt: TGTGCCAGCAGTGACAACTCTGGGGCCAACGTCCCGACTTTC
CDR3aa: CASSDNSGANVPTF

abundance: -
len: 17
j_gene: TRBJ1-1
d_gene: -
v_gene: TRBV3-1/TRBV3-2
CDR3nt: TGTGCCAGCAGCCAAGGACTGCTCTTCTCCTGGGACACTGAAGCTTTCTTT
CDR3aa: CASSQGLLFSWDTEAFF

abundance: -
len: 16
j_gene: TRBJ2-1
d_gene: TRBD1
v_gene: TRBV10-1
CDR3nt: TGCGCCAGCAGTGCGTATGACAGGGCCCCTGACAATGAGCAGTTCTTC
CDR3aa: CASSAYDRAPDNEQFF

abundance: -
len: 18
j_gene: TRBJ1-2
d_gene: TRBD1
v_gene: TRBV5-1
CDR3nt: TGCGCCAGCAGCCAACGTCCCGGGACAGGCGCAGGGGGGTATGGCTACACCTTC
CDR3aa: CASSQRPGTGAGGYGYTF

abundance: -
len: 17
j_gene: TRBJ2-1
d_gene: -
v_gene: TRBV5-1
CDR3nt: TGCGCCAGCAGCCCCTCTGATAGGGGGAGCTCCTACAATGAGCAGTTCTTC
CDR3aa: CASSPSDRGSSYNEQFF

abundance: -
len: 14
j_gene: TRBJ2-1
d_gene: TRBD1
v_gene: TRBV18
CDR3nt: TGTGCCAGCTCACTCCGACAGGGCTACAATGAGCAGTTCTTC
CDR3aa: CASSLRQGYNEQFF

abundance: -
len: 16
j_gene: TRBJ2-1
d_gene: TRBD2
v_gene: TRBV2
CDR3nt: TGTGCCAGCATTCGTATGGGACTAGCGGGGTACAATGAGCAGTTCTTC
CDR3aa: CASIRMGLAGYNEQFF

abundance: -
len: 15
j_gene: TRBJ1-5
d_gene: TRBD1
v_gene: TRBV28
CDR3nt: TGTGCCAGCAGCCCCCCGACAGGGGGCCGGCAGCCCCAGCATTTT
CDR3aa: CASSPPTGGRQPQHF

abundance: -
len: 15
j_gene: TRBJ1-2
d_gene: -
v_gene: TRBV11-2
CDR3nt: TGTGCCAGCAGCCACGGGGAGGGTTGGGTTCGTGGCTACACCTTC
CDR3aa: CASSHGEGWVRGYTF

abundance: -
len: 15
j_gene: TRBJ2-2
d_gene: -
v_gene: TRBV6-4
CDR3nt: TGTGCCAGCAGTGCCCTCGGACTAAACACCGGGGAGCTGTTTTTT
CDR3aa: CASSALGLNTGELFF

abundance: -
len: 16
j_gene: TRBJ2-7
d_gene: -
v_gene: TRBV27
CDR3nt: -
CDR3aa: CASSSSGGHLSYEQYF

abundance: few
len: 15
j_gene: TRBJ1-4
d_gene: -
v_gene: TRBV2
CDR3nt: TGTGCCAGCCTATTCAGCGGGGCAAGAGGTGAAAAACTGTTTTTT
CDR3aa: CASLFSGARGEKLFF

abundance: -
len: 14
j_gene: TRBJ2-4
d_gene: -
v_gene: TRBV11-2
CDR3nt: TGTGCCAGCAGGAAGGGGCGCTCCAAAAACATTCAGTACTTC
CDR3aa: CASRKGRSKNIQYF

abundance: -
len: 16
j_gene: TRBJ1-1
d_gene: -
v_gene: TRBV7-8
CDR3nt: TGTGCCAGCAGCCCGTCCCGAAGACACGGGAACACTGAAGCTTTCTTT
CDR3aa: CASSPSRRHGNTEAFF

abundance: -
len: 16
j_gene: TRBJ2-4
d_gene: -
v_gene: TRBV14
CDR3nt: TGTGCCAGCAGCCAGGACTCTACTTTAACCAAAAACATTCAGTACTTC
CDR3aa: CASSQDSTLTKNIQYF

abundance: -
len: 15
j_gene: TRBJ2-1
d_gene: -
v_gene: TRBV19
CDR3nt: TGTGCCAGTAGTACCTCAGGGGCCACCTACAATGAGCAGTTCTTC
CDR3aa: CASSTSGATYNEQFF

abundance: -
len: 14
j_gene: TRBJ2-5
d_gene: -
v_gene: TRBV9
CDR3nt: TGTGCCAGCAGCGTAGGGGGCGACCAAGAGACCCAGTACTTC
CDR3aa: CASSVGGDQETQYF

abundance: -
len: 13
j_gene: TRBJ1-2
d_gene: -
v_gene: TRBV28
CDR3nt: TGTGCCAGCAGAACGACGGAGAACTATGGCTACACCTTC
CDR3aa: CASRTTENYGYTF

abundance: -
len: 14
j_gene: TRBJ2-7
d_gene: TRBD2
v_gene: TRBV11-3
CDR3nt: TGTGCCAGCAGCTTCTCGGGGGAGGGCTACGAGCAGTACTTC
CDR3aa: CASSFSGEGYEQYF

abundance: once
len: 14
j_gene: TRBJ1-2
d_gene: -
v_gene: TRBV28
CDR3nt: TGTGCCAGCAGTTTAGAGGGTATTACCTATGGCTACACCTTC
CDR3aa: CASSLEGITYGYTF

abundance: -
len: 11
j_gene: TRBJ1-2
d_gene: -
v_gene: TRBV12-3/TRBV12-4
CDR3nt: TGTGCCAGCAGTGATAGGGGTGGCTACACCTTC
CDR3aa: CASSDRGGYTF

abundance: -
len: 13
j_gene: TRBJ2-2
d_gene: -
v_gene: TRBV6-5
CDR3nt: TGTGCCAGCAGGACGCCAGGGACCGGGGAGCTGTTTTTT
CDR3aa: CASRTPGTGELFF

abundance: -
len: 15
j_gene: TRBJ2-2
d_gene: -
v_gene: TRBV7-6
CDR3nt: TGTGCCAGCAGCTACAGCGGTCTAGGCACCGGGGAGCTGTTTTTT
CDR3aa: CASSYSGLGTGELFF

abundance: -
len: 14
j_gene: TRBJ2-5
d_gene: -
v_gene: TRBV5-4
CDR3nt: TGTGCCAGCAGCTTGTCCCCTAGCCCAGAGACCCAGTACTTC
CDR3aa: CASSLSPSPETQYF

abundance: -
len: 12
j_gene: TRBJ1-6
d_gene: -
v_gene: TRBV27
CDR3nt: TGTGCCAGCAGTTTGAATCGGAGGGCCCTCCACTTT
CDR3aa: CASSLNRRALHF

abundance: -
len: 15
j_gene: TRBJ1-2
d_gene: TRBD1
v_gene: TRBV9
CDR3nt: TGTGCCAGCAGCGGGGCCCAACAGGGGGCAGGAGGCTACACCTTC
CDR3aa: CASSGAQQGAGGYTF

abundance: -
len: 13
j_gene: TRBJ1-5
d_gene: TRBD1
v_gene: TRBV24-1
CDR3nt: TGTGCCACCGAGGGACAGGCTAATCAGCCCCAGCATTTT
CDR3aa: CATEGQANQPQHF

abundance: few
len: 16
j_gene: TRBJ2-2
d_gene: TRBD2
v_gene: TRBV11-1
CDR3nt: TGTGCCAGCAGCTTGCTAGCGGGGGCGAACACCGGGGAGCTGTTTTTT
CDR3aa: CASSLLAGANTGELFF

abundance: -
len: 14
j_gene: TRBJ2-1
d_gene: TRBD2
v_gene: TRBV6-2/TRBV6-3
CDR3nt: TGTGCCAGCAGTTACGGGCTACCGGGGGGACGCGAGTTCTTC
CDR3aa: CASSYGLPGGREFF

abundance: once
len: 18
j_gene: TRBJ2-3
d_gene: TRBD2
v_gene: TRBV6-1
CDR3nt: TGTGCCAGCAGTGAAGGTAGCGGGGGCGGTGCTAGCACAGATACACAGTATTTT
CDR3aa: CASSEGSGGGASTDTQYF

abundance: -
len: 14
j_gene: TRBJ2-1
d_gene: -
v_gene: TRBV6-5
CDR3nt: TGTGCCAGCAGACAGTCCTTCTCCTACAATGAGCAGTTCTTC
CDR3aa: CASRQSFSYNEQFF

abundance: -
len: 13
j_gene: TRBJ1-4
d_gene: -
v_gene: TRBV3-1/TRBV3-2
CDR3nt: TGTGCCAGCAGCCAGGTAGCTAATGAAAAACTGTTTTTT
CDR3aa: CASSQVANEKLFF

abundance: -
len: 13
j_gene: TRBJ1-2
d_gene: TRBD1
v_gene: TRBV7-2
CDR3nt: TGTGCCAGCTCAGGGGGGCGGAACTATGGCTACACCTTC
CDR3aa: CASSGGRNYGYTF

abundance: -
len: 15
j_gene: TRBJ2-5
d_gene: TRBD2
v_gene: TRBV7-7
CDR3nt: TGTGCTAGCAGCACGACTAGCGGGCCCGGTGAGACCCAGTACTTC
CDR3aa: CASSTTSGPGETQYF

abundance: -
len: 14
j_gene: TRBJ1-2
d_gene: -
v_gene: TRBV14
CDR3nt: TGTGCCAGCAGCAAGGTGGGGGACTTCTATGGCTACACCTTC
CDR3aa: CASSKVGDFYGYTF

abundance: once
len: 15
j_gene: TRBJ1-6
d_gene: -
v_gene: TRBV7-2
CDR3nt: TGTGCCAGCAGCTTAGACACGACCTATAATTCACCCCTCCACTTT
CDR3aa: CASSLDTTYNSPLHF